This entry is about one T cell receptor (beta chain). Its matching antigen is unknown. This CDR3 is 13 amino acids long. V shed 2 bases and J shed 4 bases, with 9 bases lying between them. Germline values: CDR1 LGHDT, CDR2 YNNKEL (reference sequence). TCRdb's copy holds only in-frame clones and misses some; the assay was immunoSEQ multiplex PCR. The top ten clones hold 3.5% to 5% of a sample with 40,000 to 45,000 clones, over 60% of them seen once. The sample comes from a study of T cell responses to AZD1222 COVID-19 vaccine. Overall study context: Timing groups of about 4 and about 12 weeks for second doses were pooled. Whole-study results and caveats: Spike-specific TCR breadth and depth both grew after two AZD1222 doses. Donors were largely white British and mainly female; clonal diversity was possibly underestimated.

The rearrangement joins TRBV3-1 (or the pseudogene TRBV3-2) to TRBJ2-7, with no clear D. The specimen was peripheral blood, collected on day 0 of AZD1222 vaccination. This TCR was sampled from an adult in good health. The CDR3 spells CASSQRAGYEQYF. The CDR3 coding sequence is TGTGCCAGCAGCCAAAGGGCAGGATACGAGCAGTACTTC.